The sequence of this T cell receptor (beta chain) was determined in a study of cytomegalovirus exposure and HLA in healthy donors. Study-wide points: Later analysis found that TCR beta chains associated with HLA were more clonally expanded than other, equally common chains. Later on, a genetic analysis was performed. It linked a missense variant in DCLRE1C with V- and J-gene trimming of TCR beta. HLA alleles showed associations with 16,951 TCR beta sequences in a later analysis, at a 0.05 false discovery rate. Immune exposure information comprised only CMV serostatus.

A note on this clone: Its antigen is currently unknown.

The CDR3 totals 14 residues. J gave up 4 bases and V 5 bases, and 5 bases lay outside the gene matches. Looked up from germline, CDR1 is SQVTM and CDR2 is ANQGSEA. 60 Vbeta and 13 Jbeta primers were used in PCR. The data were produced by immunoSEQ multiplex PCR, yet TCRdb's version contains in-frame clones alone and is incomplete. The data hold over 75,000 clones, with 70% to 90% observed a single time. The clonotype was recovered from a woman aged 18-29 years in good health and CMV-seropositive. The sequenced sample consisted of PBMCs. The chain joins TRBV29-1 to TRBJ1-2, with 12 bases matching TRBD1. CDR3 sequence (DNA): TGCAGCGTTAGCTTGGGACAGGGGGCCTATGGCTACACCTTC. It yields the protein CSVSLGQGAYGYTF.